This T cell receptor (beta chain) comes out of a study of T cell changes during pregnancy in multiple sclerosis. Generated by immunoSEQ multiplex PCR, the TCRdb table keeps only in-frame clones and is missing some. Among about 33,000 clones, about 92% were seen once, and the ten largest hold approximately 1.1%. The CDR3 is made up of 16 amino acids. Germline CDR1 reads LNHDA; CDR2 reads SQIVND (reference sequence). Trimming at V came to 4 bases and at J to 2 bases, leaving 9 bases not matched to a gene. The chain employs TRBV19 and TRBJ2-5, with TRBD2 matching 8 bases. Sequencing was done on a sample of PBMCs (not recorded whether the cells were cultured). This TCR was sampled from a female donor with multiple sclerosis, enrolled in a pregnancy study. CDR3 DNA sequence: TGTGCCAGTAGTAAAAGCCGGGAGGGGATTCAAGAGACCCAGTACTTC. Amino acid sequence: CASSKSREGIQETQYF.